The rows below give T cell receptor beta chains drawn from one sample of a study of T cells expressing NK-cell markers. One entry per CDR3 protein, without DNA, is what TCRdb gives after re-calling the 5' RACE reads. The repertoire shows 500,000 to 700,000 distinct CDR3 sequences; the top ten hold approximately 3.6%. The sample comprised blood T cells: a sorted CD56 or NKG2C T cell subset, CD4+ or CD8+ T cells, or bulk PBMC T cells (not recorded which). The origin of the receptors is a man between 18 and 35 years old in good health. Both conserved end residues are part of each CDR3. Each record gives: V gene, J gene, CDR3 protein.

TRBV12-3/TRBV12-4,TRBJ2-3,CASSRTSGRTDTQYF
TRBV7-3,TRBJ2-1,CASSSDSNTKEQFF
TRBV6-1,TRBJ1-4,CASSEVFGRVMFF
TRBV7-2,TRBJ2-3,CASSLQMADTQYF
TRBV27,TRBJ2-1,CASSVGTSGRGEQFF
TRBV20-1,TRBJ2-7,CSASGLAGPGYEQYF
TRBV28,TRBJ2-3,CASSLGLMKPLTDTQYF
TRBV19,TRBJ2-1,CASIPRGSSYNEQFF
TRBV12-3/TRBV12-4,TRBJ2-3,CASGYMAGGLDTQYF
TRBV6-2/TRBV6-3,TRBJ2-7,CASSYSQASDEQYF
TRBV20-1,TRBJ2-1,CSARITWDYNEQFF
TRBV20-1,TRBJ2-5,CSATQGFGGPGTQYF
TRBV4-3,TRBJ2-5,CASSPGLAATTSGETQYF
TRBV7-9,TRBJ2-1,CASSSGTYSEQFF
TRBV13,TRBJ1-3,CASSESLSSGNTIYF
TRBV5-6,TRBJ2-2,CASSLPFSGRSNTGELFF
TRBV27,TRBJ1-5,CASGGHVGQPQHF
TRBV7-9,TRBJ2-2,CASSQTADGYNTGELFF
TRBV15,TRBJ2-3,CATSRPGGQSEHTDTQYF
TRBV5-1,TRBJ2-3,CASSLESGGQGADTQYF
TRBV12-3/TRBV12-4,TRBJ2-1,CASSSTQREKEFF
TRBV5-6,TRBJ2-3,CASSLPTWRQGDADTQYF
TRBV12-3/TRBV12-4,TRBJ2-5,CASAKGTLQIQETQYF
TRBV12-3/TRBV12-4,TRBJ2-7,CASSPLAGGSFDEQYF
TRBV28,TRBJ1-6,CATPGPQSSSPLHF
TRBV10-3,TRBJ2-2,CAISESQITGELFF
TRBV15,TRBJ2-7,CATSRAGPGSYEQYF
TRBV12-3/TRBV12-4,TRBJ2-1,CASSLRGTSAFFSYNEQFF
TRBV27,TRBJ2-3,CASSFRGRKDTQYF
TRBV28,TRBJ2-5,CASSLPSQVLQTQYF
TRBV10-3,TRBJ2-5,CAINGGAKETQYF
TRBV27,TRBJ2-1,CASSSPLTEQFF
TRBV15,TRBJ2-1,CATSRGGGSEQFF
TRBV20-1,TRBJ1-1,CSARDLALIRAFF
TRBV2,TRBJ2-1,CASRGTSGRSYNEQFF
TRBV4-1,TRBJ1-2,CASSLPREGYTF
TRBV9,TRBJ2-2,CASSVESHGELFF
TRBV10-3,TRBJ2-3,CAISESIIVRRRTSTDTQYF
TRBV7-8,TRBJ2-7,CASSSKPPSYEQYF
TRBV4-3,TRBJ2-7,CASSRQRGRGEAEQYF
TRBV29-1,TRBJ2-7,CSVGRGLAGGRSSYEQYF
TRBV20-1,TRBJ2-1,CSAGEGGASYNEQFF
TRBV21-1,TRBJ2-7,CASSKGSGADAEQYF
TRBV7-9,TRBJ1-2,CASSLGPDHGYTF
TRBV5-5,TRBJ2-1,CASSSTRGGAAEVYEQFF
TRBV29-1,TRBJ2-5,CSVVPSSAGPLQETQYF
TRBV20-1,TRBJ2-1,CSAPWPGVSSNEQFF
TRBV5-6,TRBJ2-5,CASSLDFGDRLQETQYF
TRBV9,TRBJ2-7,CASSVQGADEQYF
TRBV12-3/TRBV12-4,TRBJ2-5,CASSLALGSAGSSAETQYF
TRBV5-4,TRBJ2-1,CASSSPSGGGNEQFF
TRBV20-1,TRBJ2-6,CSARPRGDSGANVLTF
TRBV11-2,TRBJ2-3,CASSRPIVTDTQYF
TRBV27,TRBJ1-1,CASSWAIGALAFF